One T cell receptor (beta chain) is described in this entry. Its target is unknown. Time point defined: persistent/refractory GD, antithyroid drugs over 5 years with positive TRAb. Researchers made the TCR library from RNA that was extracted from PBMCs. This entry comes from a study of regulatory T cells in long-lasting Graves disease. Whole-study findings and limits: Relative to newly diagnosed Graves' patients, persistent ones had lower TCR diversity.

Arm-PCR of CDR3 regions and iRepertoire HTBI primers were the basis on which TCR beta libraries were built. One entry per CDR3 protein, called by TCRdb with MiXCR from the multiplex PCR reads. In the table there are about 470,000 distinct CDR3 sequences, around 21% of which are singletons. The V gene lost 5 bases and the J gene lost 0 bases, with 15 bases spanning the gap. The CDR3 has 16 amino acids. The germline CDR1 and CDR2 sequences are MNHEY and SMNVEV (reference sequence). Sequencing was performed on peripheral blood mononuclear cells (PBMCs), taken when the disease was refractory, from a patient treated with antithyroid drugs. The source of this sequence is a female donor with Graves disease. The V call is TRBV27, the J call TRBJ2-3; tentative D call: TRBD2 (6 bases). The CDR3 region is CASSPNSGSSTDTQYF. Written as DNA, the CDR3 is TGTGCCAGCAGTCCCAACAGCGGGTCAAGCACAGATACGCAGTATTTT.